This T cell receptor (beta chain) was recorded in a study of blood T cell repertoires in COVID-19. Study-wide background: The United States, Italy and Spain provided the acute and convalescent COVID-19 samples. T cells, B-cell-depleted T cells, or PBMCs provided the cDNA or gDNA that served as material.

Authors' methods: Estimation of nucleated cell counts relied on the amplification of reference gene primers. The table came from immunoSEQ multiplex PCR; TCRdb's copy has only in-frame clones and leaves some out. V, J and clone size were drawn from that table, and D and trimming were deduced from the DNA. The sample includes roughly 220,000 clones, roughly 82% of them seen just once. The V segment lost 4 bases and the J segment 2 bases; nucleotides outside the gene matches: 9. The germline gives CDR1 SGDLS, CDR2 YYNGEE. The CDR3 has 16 amino acids. The chain carries TRBV9 and TRBJ2-3; 8 nucleotides align to TRBD2. The TCR comes from a woman in her forties who had recovered from COVID-19. Sequenced material: peripheral blood. CDR3 in amino acids: CASSLGRGAVTDTQYF. CDR3 in DNA: TGTGCCAGCAGCCTGGGGCGGGGGGCCGTCACAGATACGCAGTATTTT.